This T cell receptor (beta chain) derives from a study of tumor T cells in aggressive B-cell lymphoma. This clone was picked up one time. Some clones are missing from TCRdb's copy, which holds only in-frame ones; the method was immunoSEQ multiplex PCR. Of 2,500 to 3,000 clones listed, roughly 91% are singletons. Germline V gene sequence: CDR1 MNHNS, CDR2 SASEGT. V lost 6 bases to trimming and J lost 6 bases; unmatched junction nucleotides: 6. This CDR3 has 15 amino acids. The chain links TRBV6-1 to TRBJ1-5; 12 bases align to TRBD1. Sequencing was carried out using tumor tissue. The sequence was obtained from an adult with diffuse large B cell lymphoma. CDR3 residues: CASSLGTGGGQPQHF. The CDR3 DNA is TGTGCCAGCAGCCTTGGGACAGGGGGCGGTCAGCCCCAGCATTTT.